The 3 T cell receptor beta chains given below trace back to one sample, sequenced in a study of control samples from healthy donors and cancer patients. Sequencing was performed with immunoSEQ multiplex PCR; in TCRdb, only in-frame clones are kept and a portion is missing. This listing includes approximately 190,000 clones. Sequencing was done on a sample of blood. The receptors here all came from a woman in her thirties in good health.

The chain combines TRBV7-2 with TRBJ2-1; TRBD1 agrees at 11 bases. Germline CDR1 and CDR2: SGHTA and FQGNSA. J lost 14 bases, V lost 4 bases, and 7 bases had no gene match. CDR3 length equals 13 residues. DNA of the CDR3: TGTGCCAGCAGCTCCCGGGGACAGGGGGTGAAGTTCTTC. Encoded protein: CASSSRGQGVKFF.

V usage is TRBV6-1 and J usage is TRBJ2-7; D gene uncertain. Germline loops: CDR1 MNHNS, CDR2 SASEGT. V was trimmed by 3 bases and J by 4 bases, leaving 13 bases between them. There are 14 residues in the CDR3. The CDR3 reads CASSEASTDYEQYF. CDR3 coding DNA: TGTGCCAGCAGTGAGGCAAGTACGGATTACGAGCAGTACTTC.

The rearrangement uses TRBV18 and TRBJ1-2, with 7 bases lining up with TRBD1. This CDR3 spans 16 amino acids. Looked up from germline, CDR1 is KGHSH and CDR2 is LQKENI. Trimming at V came to 2 bases and at J to 7 bases, leaving 13 bases not matched to a gene. The chain's CDR3 is CASSPNGGGADGGYTF. CDR3 bases: TGTGCCAGCTCACCAAATGGAGGGGGCGCTGATGGTGGCTACACCTTC.